This TCR beta chain is from a study of T-cell reconstitution after alpha-beta-depleted transplantation in children. A library of TCRbeta sequences, prepared with unique molecular identifiers, was generated. TCRdb reprocessed the PCR reads via MiXCR and lists one record per CDR3 protein. The sample includes about 500,000 distinct CDR3 sequences, around a third of them seen just once. This clonotype originated in a human donor who donated a stem cell graft to a child with aplastic anemia. The material was PBMCs from the stem cell graft donor, obtained from the stem cell graft.

The CDR3 DNA follows: TGTGCCAGCAGAGAAACGGGACAGGTGTACACAGATACGCAGTATTTT. Its translation: CASRETGQVYTDTQYF. V is TRBV28 and J is TRBJ2-3, with 8 bases matching TRBD1. The V gene's germline CDR1 is MDHEN and CDR2 SYDVKM. CDR3 length: 16 amino acids. Losses at the gene ends were 6 bases for V and 2 bases for J; bases not matched to a gene: 10.